The rows below give T cell receptor beta chains drawn from one sample of a study of cytomegalovirus exposure and HLA in healthy donors. Clones were sequenced by immunoSEQ multiplex PCR, and TCRdb holds only the in-frame ones, with some missing. This repertoire comprises approximately 70,000 clones; its ten largest clones make up approximately 5.3%. Sequencing was performed on PBMCs. Source of these receptors: a woman between 35 and 50 years old in good health and CMV-seropositive. CDR3s include the opening cysteine and the closing phenylalanine or tryptophan. The order of the fields is D gene, V gene, J gene, clone size, CDR3 protein. A D gene is named only where the DNA matches it firmly. The size field is filled for only some rows; it gives once, few, many or a size class.

>.|TRBV19|TRBJ1-3|.
CASSVRISDPGNTIYF
>TRBD2|TRBV7-3|TRBJ2-2|.
CASSSGLAGVGTGELFF
>.|TRBV6-1|TRBJ1-1|.
CASSENRDKAFF
>.|TRBV2|TRBJ1-1|.
CASKTSTNTEAFF
>TRBD1|TRBV19|TRBJ1-1|.
CASSPRTGPMGNTEAFF
>.|TRBV5-4|TRBJ1-2|.
CASSLPTYYGYTF
>.|TRBV5-4|TRBJ1-1|.
CASSAGLGDLNTEAFF
>TRBD2|TRBV2|TRBJ2-1|.
CASTRTSGRTYNEQFF
>.|TRBV5-1|TRBJ2-1|.
CASSLLGPLNEQFF
>.|TRBV19|TRBJ2-6|.
CASRRDYSGANVLTF
>TRBD1|TRBV6-4|TRBJ2-2|.
CASSDSGQGNTGELFF
>TRBD1|TRBV13|TRBJ2-2|.
CASSLSGGEVTGELFF
>TRBD1|TRBV28|TRBJ2-1|.
CASSPGQQYNEQFF
>.|TRBV4-2|TRBJ2-2|.
CASSQASVFTGELFF
>TRBD1|TRBV7-3|TRBJ2-1|.
CASSEAGQDYNEQLF
>TRBD2|TRBV4-1|TRBJ2-1|.
CASSQEGTSGYGNEQFF
>TRBD2|TRBV7-2|TRBJ2-7|.
CASTPRREGREQYF
>TRBD1|TRBV18|TRBJ1-5|.
CASSLTGTGVSNQPQHF
>.|TRBV7-8|TRBJ2-3|.
CASSLVVSLAQRENTQYF
>.|TRBV6-5|TRBJ1-5|.
CASSFSNSNQPQHF
>.|TRBV6-9|TRBJ1-4|.
CASSYSRTVDNEKLFF
>.|TRBV4-3|TRBJ2-2|.
CASSQGPWGVTGELFF
>TRBD2|TRBV30|TRBJ2-7|.
CAWSVPSGGPYEQYF
>TRBD1|TRBV5-4|TRBJ2-2|.
CASSLGDRATGELFF
>.|TRBV13|TRBJ2-3|.
CASSTITDTQYF
>.|TRBV19|TRBJ1-6|.
CASSWRRQNSPLHF
>TRBD1|TRBV27|TRBJ2-7|.
CASSLRDRGYEQYF
>TRBD2|TRBV6-4|TRBJ2-3|medium-sized
CASSELAGSTDTQYF
>.|TRBV6-5|TRBJ1-2|.
CASSYGGSNYGYTF
>.|TRBV28|TRBJ1-2|.
CASSSNYGYTF
>.|TRBV7-3|TRBJ2-1|.
CASSPTTGNEQFF
>.|TRBV2|TRBJ1-1|.
CASSGGGTEAFF
>TRBD2|TRBV7-2|TRBJ2-3|.
CASSSKRGGRTDTQYF
>TRBD1|TRBV7-2|TRBJ2-7|.
CASSRRQGPTYEQYF
>.|TRBV2|TRBJ2-3|.
CASARGGSAKPTDTQYF
>.|TRBV30|TRBJ2-5|.
CACEQGNQETQYF
>TRBD1|TRBV5-8|TRBJ1-6|.
CASSLEGTGGNSPLHF
>TRBD1|TRBV7-9|TRBJ2-3|.
CASSPRGPDTQYF
>TRBD1|TRBV27|TRBJ2-1|.
CASSSRDRGNNEQFF
>.|TRBV10-2|TRBJ2-1|.
CASGGREYNEQFF
>TRBD1|TRBV18|TRBJ2-5|.
CASSPPIGDRERTQYF
>.|TRBV7-2|TRBJ2-3|.
CASSPRPLDTQYF
>TRBD1|TRBV11-3|TRBJ2-1|.
CASSRRRGQGAKGEQFF
>.|TRBV6-5|TRBJ1-1|.
CASSSNRAGGTEAFF
>.|TRBV19|TRBJ1-2|.
CASSRDSYGYTF
>TRBD1|TRBV6-6|TRBJ2-7|.
CASSYPGQAIYEQYF
>.|TRBV9|TRBJ2-1|.
CASSVDRGIGSYNEQFF
>.|TRBV28|TRBJ1-1|.
CASRSNSMLEAFF
>.|TRBV28|TRBJ1-2|.
CASSLRGRGRDGYTF
>.|TRBV2|TRBJ1-1|.
CASSEMRVVVAFF
>TRBD2|TRBV27|TRBJ2-1|.
CASSHYSGTNNEQFF